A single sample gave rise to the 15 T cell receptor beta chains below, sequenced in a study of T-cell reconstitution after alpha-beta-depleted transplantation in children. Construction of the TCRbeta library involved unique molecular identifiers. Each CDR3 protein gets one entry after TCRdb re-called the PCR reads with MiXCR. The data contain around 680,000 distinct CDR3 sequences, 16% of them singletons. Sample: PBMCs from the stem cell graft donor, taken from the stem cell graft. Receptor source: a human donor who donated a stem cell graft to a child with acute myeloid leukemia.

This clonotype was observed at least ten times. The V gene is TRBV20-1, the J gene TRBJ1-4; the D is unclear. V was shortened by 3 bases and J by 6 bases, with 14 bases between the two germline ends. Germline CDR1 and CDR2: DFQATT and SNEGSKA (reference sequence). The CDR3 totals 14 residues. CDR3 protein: CSASGGKGYEKLFF. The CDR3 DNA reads TGCAGTGCTAGCGGTGGAAAAGGGTATGAAAAACTGTTTTTT.

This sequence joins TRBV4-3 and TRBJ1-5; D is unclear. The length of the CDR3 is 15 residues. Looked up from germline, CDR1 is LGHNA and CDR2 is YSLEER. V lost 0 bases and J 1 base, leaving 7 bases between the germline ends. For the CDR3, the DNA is TGCGCCAGCAGCCAAGATATCGGCAGCAATCAGCCCCAGCATTTT. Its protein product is CASSQDIGSNQPQHF.

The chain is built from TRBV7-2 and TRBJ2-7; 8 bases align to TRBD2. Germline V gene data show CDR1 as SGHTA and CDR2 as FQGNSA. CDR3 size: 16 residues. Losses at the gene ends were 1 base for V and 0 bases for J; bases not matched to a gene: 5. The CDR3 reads CASSLGASGSSYEQYF. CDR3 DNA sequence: TGTGCCAGCAGCTTAGGGGCTAGCGGGTCCTCCTACGAGCAGTACTTC.

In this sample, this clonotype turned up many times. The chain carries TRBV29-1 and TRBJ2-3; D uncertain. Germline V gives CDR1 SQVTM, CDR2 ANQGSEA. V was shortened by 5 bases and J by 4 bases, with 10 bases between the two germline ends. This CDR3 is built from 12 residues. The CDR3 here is CSVFSLSDTQYF. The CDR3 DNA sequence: TGCAGCGTTTTTTCCCTATCAGATACGCAGTATTTT.

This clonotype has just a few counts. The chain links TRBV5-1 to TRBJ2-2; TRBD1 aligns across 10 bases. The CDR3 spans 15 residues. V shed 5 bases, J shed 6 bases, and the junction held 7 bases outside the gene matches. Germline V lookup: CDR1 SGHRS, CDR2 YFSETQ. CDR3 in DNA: TGCGCCAGCAGGCCGGACAGGGGGAGTGCCGGGGAGCTGTTTTTT. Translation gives CASRPDRGSAGELFF.

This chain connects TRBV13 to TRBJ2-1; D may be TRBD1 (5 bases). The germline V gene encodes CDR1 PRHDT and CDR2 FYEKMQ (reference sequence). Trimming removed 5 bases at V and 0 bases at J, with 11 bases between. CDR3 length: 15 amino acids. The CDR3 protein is CASSQQGVSYNEQFF. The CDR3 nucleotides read TGTGCCAGCAGCCAGCAGGGCGTCTCCTACAATGAGCAGTTCTTC.

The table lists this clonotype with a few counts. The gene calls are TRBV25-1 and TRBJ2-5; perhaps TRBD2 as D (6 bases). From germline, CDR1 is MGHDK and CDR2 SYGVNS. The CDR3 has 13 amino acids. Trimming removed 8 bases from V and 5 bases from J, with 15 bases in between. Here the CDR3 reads CASWRGGGETQYF. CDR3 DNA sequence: TGTGCCAGCTGGAGGGGTGGCGGTGAGACCCAGTACTTC.

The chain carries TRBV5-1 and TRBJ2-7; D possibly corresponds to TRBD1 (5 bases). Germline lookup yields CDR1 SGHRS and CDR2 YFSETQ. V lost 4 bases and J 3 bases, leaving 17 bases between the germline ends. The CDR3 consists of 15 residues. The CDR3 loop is CASSPEVDSFYEQYF. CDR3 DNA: TGCGCCAGCAGCCCCGAGGTAGACAGTTTCTACGAGCAGTACTTC.

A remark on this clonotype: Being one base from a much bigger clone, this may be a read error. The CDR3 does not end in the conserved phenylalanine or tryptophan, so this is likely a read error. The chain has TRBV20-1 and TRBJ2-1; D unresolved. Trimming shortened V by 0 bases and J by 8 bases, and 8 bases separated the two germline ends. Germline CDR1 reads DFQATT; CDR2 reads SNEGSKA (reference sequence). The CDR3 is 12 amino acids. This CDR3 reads CSAREEWDEQFL. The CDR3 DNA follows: TGCAGTGCTAGAGAGGAGTGGGATGAGCAGTTCCTC.

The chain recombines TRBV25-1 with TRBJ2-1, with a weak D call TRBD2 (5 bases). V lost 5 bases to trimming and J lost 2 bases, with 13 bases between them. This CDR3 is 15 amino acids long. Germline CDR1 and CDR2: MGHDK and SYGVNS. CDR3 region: CASSPREGPYNEQFF. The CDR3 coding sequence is TGTGCCAGCAGTCCGCGAGAGGGTCCCTACAATGAGCAGTTCTTC.

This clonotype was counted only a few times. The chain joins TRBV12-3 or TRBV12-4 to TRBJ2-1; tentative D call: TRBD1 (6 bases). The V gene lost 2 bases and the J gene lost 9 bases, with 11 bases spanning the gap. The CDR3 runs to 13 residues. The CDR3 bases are TGTGCCAGCAGTTTAATGGGGGCGGGTGAGCAGTTCTTC. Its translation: CASSLMGAGEQFF.

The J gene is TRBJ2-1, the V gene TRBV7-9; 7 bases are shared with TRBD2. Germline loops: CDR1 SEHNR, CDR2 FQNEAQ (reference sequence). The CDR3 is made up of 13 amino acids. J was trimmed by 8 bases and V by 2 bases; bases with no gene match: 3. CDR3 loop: CASSLTSEYEQFF. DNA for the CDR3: TGTGCCAGCAGCTTAACTAGCGAGTATGAGCAGTTCTTC.

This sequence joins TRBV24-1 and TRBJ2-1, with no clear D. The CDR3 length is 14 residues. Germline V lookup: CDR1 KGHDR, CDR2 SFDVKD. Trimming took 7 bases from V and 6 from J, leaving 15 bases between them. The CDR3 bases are TGTGCCACCAGCGACTCCACCTCCCCCAATGAGCAGTTCTTC. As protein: CATSDSTSPNEQFF.

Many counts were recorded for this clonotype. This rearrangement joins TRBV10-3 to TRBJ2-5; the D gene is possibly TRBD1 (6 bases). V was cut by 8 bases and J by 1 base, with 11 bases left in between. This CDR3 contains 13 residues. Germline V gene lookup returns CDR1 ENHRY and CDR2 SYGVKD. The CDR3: CAISRDIQETQYF. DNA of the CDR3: TGTGCCATCTCCCGGGACATCCAAGAGACCCAGTACTTC.

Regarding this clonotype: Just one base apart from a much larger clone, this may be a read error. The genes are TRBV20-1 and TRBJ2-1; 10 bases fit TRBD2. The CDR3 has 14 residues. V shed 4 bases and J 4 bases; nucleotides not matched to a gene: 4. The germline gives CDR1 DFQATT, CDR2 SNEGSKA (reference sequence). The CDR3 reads CSANLAGAYNEQFF. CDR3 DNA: TGCAGTGCTAATCTAGCGGGGGCTTACAATGAGCAGTTCTTC.